This T cell receptor (beta chain) derives from a study of T cell repertoires in cytomegalovirus infection. Points from the study as a whole: CMV-specific TCR beta clonotypes restricted by HLA-C were the ones dominating the ex vivo response.

The CDR3 length is 16 residues. The germline gives CDR1 SGHVS, CDR2 FQNEAQ. V shed 1 base, J shed 7 bases, and the junction held 10 bases outside the gene matches. This clonotype was detected many times. Its specificity is unknown. A single record per CDR3 protein comes from TCRdb applying MiXCR to the reads. The table includes 70,000 to 75,000 distinct CDR3 sequences, under 5% detected once. This chain connects TRBV7-8 to TRBJ2-1; 7 nucleotides line up with TRBD2. The sample was PBMCs. This sequence originates from a human donor in good health (CMV status not recorded). Some clones in this sample may be carry-over from other donors' samples. The CDR3 DNA sequence: TGTGCCAGCAGCTTAGGCGTGGGAGGGCCCGTGAATGAGCAGTTCTTC. Its protein is CASSLGVGGPVNEQFF.